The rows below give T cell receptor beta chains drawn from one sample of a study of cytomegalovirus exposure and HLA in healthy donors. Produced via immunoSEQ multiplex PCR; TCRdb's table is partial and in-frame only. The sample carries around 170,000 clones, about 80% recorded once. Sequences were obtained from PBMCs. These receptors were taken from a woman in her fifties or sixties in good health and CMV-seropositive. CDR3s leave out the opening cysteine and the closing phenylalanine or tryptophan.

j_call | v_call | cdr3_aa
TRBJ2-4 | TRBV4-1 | ASSLGRGGKNIQY
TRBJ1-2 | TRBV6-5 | ASSQEVYGYT
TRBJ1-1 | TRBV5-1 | ASSWGVGGRGRGTEAF
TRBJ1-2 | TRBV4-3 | ASSQDNGQGASGYT
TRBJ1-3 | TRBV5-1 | ASSLGGSSGNTIY
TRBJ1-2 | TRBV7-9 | ASSSSGVTNYGYT
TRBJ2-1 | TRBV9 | ASSVGGSGGYNEQF
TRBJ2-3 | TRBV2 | ASSSDGGSTDTQY
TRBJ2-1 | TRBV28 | ASSLGVTSGDHSNEQF
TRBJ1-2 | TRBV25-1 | ASSEGGSGHNYGYT
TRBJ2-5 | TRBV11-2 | ASSLVNRAAETQY
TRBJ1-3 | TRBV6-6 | ASSWTVSGNTIY
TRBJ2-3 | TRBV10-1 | ASSDGAGGTDTQY
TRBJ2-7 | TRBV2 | ASRQDSPTYEQY
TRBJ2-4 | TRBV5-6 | ASSPQGSKDNIQY
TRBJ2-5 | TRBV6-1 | ASSERTGLIQETQY
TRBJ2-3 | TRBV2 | ASVSDSSTDTQY
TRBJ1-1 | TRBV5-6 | ASSLGGVNTEAF
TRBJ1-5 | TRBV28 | ASTLQVSNQPQH
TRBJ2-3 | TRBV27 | ASTIQAGRDTQY
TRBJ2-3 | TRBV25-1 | ASSDSSRSPDTQY
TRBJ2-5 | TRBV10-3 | AISDPGRQETQY
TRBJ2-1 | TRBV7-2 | ASRLAGGTNEQF
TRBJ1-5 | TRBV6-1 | ASSLGQASNQPQH
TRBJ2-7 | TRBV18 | ASSQQTGPSYEQY
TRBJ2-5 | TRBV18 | ASSPQQETQY
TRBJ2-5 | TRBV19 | ASSIGRRSETQY
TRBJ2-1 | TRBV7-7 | ASSLGSGVYNEQF
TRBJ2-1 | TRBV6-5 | ASSLGQGENEQF
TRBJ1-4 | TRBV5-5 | ASSQEAPSREKLF
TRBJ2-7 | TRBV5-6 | ASSLAGLEQY
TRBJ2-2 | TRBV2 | ASSFLAGGNTGELF